The 26 T cell receptor beta chains below were found in one sample sequenced in a study of spatial heterogeneity in lung cancer. TCRdb analysed the 5' RACE reads with MiXCR anew, one entry per CDR3 protein. The top ten clones hold about 7% of a sample with about 22,000 distinct CDR3 sequences, under 6% of them seen once. Time point meaning: sample taken at primary tumor resection. Unsorted samples of tumor, nontumor lung or frozen PBMC had their whole RNA sequenced. Sequenced here: PBMCs, sampled at surgery. The origin of the receptors is a male donor with early-stage non-small cell lung cancer.

At least ten counts were recorded for this clonotype. The chain recombines TRBV28 with TRBJ1-1; D is ambiguous. This CDR3 has 11 residues. V was pared by 5 bases and J by 7 bases, with 8 bases between. CDR1 and CDR2 from the germline V gene are MDHEN and SYDVKM. This chain's CDR3 is CASSRPDEAFF. CDR3 DNA: TGTGCCAGCAGTCGGCCAGATGAAGCTTTCTTT.

In its sample, this clonotype ranks as medium-sized. CDR3 nucleotides: TGTGCCAGCAGCCAACTCCTGGGCACTGAGCAGTTCTTC. It is translated as CASSQLLGTEQFF. This chain uses TRBV3-1 with TRBJ2-1, with unresolved D. The CDR3 runs 13 residues. The germline V gene has CDR1 LGHDT and CDR2 YNNKEL (reference sequence). V lost 2 bases and J lost 9, with 11 bases in between.

The chain recombines TRBV5-6 with TRBJ1-2; a weak D match, TRBD1 (5 bases). CDR3 length: 18 amino acids. Germline CDR1 SGHDT, CDR2 YYEEEE. With 1 base removed from V and 8 bases from J, the gap between germline ends came to 27 bases. CDR3 nucleotide sequence: TGTGCCAGCAGCTTGCAGTTACTCGGCGTCAGGGATTCCGGCGGCTACACCTTC. It specifies CASSLQLLGVRDSGGYTF.

This clonotype is judged medium-sized (0.01 to 0.1%). The chain combines TRBV4-3 with TRBJ2-3, with D uncertain. Trimming pared 1 base from V and 2 bases from J, leaving 7 bases between. The germline V gene has CDR1 LGHNA and CDR2 YSLEER. The CDR3 length is 14 residues. The CDR3 spells CASSQAVITDTQYF. DNA for the CDR3: TGCGCCAGCAGCCAAGCCGTAATCACAGATACGCAGTATTTT.

This chain links TRBV12-3 or TRBV12-4 with TRBJ2-1; TRBD1 aligns across 10 bases. V dropped 5 bases and J dropped 8; count of bases not matched to a gene: 12. The CDR3 runs to 16 residues. CDR3 region: CASSIRDRGRRDEQFF. DNA for the CDR3: TGTGCCAGCAGTATCCGAGACAGGGGGCGGCGGGATGAGCAGTTCTTC.

This clonotype is labeled medium-sized. The chain carries TRBV25-1 and TRBJ2-7, with D unclear. V was cut by 3 bases and J by 2 bases, with 5 bases left in between. The V gene's germline CDR1 is MGHDK and CDR2 SYGVNS. This CDR3 has 12 amino acids. CDR3 sequence (DNA): TGTGCCAGCAGTGATGGACCCTACGAGCAGTACTTC. As protein: CASSDGPYEQYF.

At least ten counts were recorded for this clonotype. The chain joins TRBV30 to TRBJ2-3; D is possibly TRBD1 (5 bases). Germline V gene data show CDR1 as GTSNPN and CDR2 as SVGIG (reference sequence). Trimming took 0 bases from V and 4 from J, leaving 14 bases between them. This CDR3 has 15 residues. The CDR3 nucleotides read TGTGCCTGGAGTGTAGGGCATCAGGGCTCAGATACGCAGTATTTT. This gives the protein CAWSVGHQGSDTQYF.

Comment on this clonotype: Compared with germline, one end of the junction differs, possibly owing to a read error. This chain connects TRBV25-1 to TRBJ2-2; the D gene could be TRBD1 or TRBD2 (5 bases each). CDR1 MGHDK and CDR2 SYGVNS come from the germline V gene. This CDR3 is built from 15 residues. In nucleotides, the CDR3 is TGTGCCAGCAGGTCTGACAGACTGAACACCGGGGAACTGTTTTTT. The encoded protein is CASRSDRLNTGELFF.

This clonotype has at least ten counts. The rearrangement joins TRBV6-5 to TRBJ2-2; 9 bases map to TRBD1. Trimming cost V 0 bases and J 7 bases; bases outside gene matches: 9. This CDR3 contains 17 residues. Germline V lookup: CDR1 MNHEY, CDR2 SVGAGI. For the CDR3, the DNA is TGTGCCAGCAGTTACTCCGGGACAGGGATATTGAGCGGGGAGCTGTTTTTT. It encodes CASSYSGTGILSGELFF.

This clonotype was observed a handful of times. This chain connects TRBV7-9 to TRBJ1-2; the D is unclear. Looked up from germline, CDR1 is SEHNR and CDR2 is FQNEAQ (reference sequence). The CDR3 extends over 13 amino acids. V gave up 7 bases and J gave up 7 bases, with 16 bases separating them. The DNA of the CDR3 is TGTGCCAGCACCTTCGCCCCGGCAGTTGGCTACACCTTC. Encoded protein: CASTFAPAVGYTF.

This clonotype was seen at least ten times. The V and J genes are TRBV9 and TRBJ2-7; the match to TRBD1 covers 8 bases. Germline-derived CDR1 and CDR2 are SGDLS and YYNGEE. This CDR3 comprises 14 residues. V shed 4 bases and J 4 bases; nucleotides not matched to a gene: 7. The CDR3 region has the DNA TGTGCCAGCAGCCTCGGACAGGGCCTATACGAGCAGTACTTC. Protein: CASSLGQGLYEQYF.

A few counts support this clonotype. The CDR3 nucleotides are TGTGCCAGCAGGCCCGGGACAGGCTACGAGCAGTACTTC. Amino acid sequence: CASRPGTGYEQYF. The rearrangement joins TRBV12-3 or TRBV12-4 to TRBJ2-7, with 8 bases lining up with TRBD1. V trimming: 6 bases; J trimming: 3 bases; junction bases outside the gene matches: 4. The CDR3 is 13 residues long.

The chain links TRBV7-9 to TRBJ1-1; D unclear. The CDR3 consists of 14 residues. Trimming pared 7 bases from V and 3 bases from J, leaving 15 bases between. Germline V CDR1 and CDR2: SEHNR, FQNEAQ (reference sequence). The CDR3 DNA reads TGTGCCAGCACCGCGACGGCCGAATACACTGAAGCTTTCTTT. Translating gives CASTATAEYTEAFF.

This clonotype was detected a few times. The chain carries TRBV7-2 and TRBJ1-1, with D possibly TRBD1 on 5 matching bases. CDR1 is SGHTA, CDR2 FQGNSA, per germline. This CDR3 contains 14 residues. V was pared by 5 bases and J by 5 bases, with 15 bases between. The CDR3, as DNA: TGTGCCAGCAGCCCCCGGGGGGGTTTAACTGAAGCTTTCTTT. Its translation: CASSPRGGLTEAFF.

The chain links TRBV27 to TRBJ2-7; D is unclear. The V gene lost 2 bases and the J gene lost 2 bases, with 7 bases spanning the gap. The CDR3 is 13 amino acids. Germline CDR1 and CDR2: MNHEY and SMNVEV (reference sequence). CDR3 residues: CASSLGVTYEQYF. CDR3 sequence (DNA): TGTGCCAGCAGTTTAGGGGTTACCTACGAGCAGTACTTC.

This clonotype showed up many times. The chain is built from TRBV7-9 and TRBJ1-2, with D unclear. Trimming took off 6 bases at V and 5 bases at J, with 16 bases between the two ends. This CDR3 is 14 amino acids long. Germline CDR1 is SEHNR and CDR2 is FQNEAQ (reference sequence). CDR3: CASSLRSQTYGYTF. The CDR3 bases are TGTGCCAGCAGTTTACGGAGTCAGACTTATGGCTACACCTTC.

There are a few counts of this clonotype. The chain carries TRBV12-3 or TRBV12-4 and TRBJ2-2; TRBD2 matches 9 bases. CDR3 length: 15 residues. V was clipped by 6 bases and J by 7 bases; unmatched bases: 9. DNA of the CDR3: TGTGCCAGCAGAGTAGCGGGAGAGGGTGTCGGGGAGCTGTTTTTT. Encoded protein: CASRVAGEGVGELFF.

This clonotype showed up many times. The chain joins TRBV3-1 to TRBJ2-5; tentatively, D is TRBD1 (6 bases). Germline V gives CDR1 LGHDT, CDR2 YNNKEL (reference sequence). Trimming took 3 bases from V and 0 from J, leaving 14 bases between them. This CDR3 is built from 16 residues. The CDR3 region is CASSQSDRSNQETQYF. CDR3 bases: TGTGCCAGCAGCCAGAGCGACAGGTCGAACCAAGAGACCCAGTACTTC.

This clonotype showed up many times. The J gene is TRBJ2-1, the V gene TRBV3-1, with TRBD2 identical over 11 bases. V gave up 0 bases and J gave up 8 bases; unmatched junction bases: 6. Germline V lookup: CDR1 LGHDT, CDR2 YNNKEL (reference sequence). The CDR3 consists of 16 residues. CDR3 amino acids: CASSQDPGLAADEQFF. The CDR3 DNA follows: TGTGCCAGCAGCCAAGACCCGGGACTAGCGGCCGATGAGCAGTTCTTC.

This clonotype was observed at least ten times. The chain carries TRBV4-3 and TRBJ2-5; 8 bases are a match to TRBD2. V was clipped by 0 bases and J by 2 bases; unmatched bases: 8. Germline CDR1 and CDR2: LGHNA and YSLEER. The CDR3 consists of 17 residues. CDR3 in amino acids: CASSQEGVSGKQETQYF. The CDR3 region has the DNA TGCGCCAGCAGCCAAGAAGGAGTTAGCGGGAAACAAGAGACCCAGTACTTC.

With respect to this clonotype: The missing conserved phenylalanine or tryptophan at the end of this CDR3 makes a read error likely. The V call is TRBV6-6, the J call TRBJ1-1; D is ambiguous. The V end was cut by 5 bases, the J end by 3 bases, with 7 bases between. There are 12 residues in the CDR3. In germline, CDR1 is MNHNY, CDR2 SVGAGI (reference sequence). CDR3 sequence: CASSSLDTEAFL. The CDR3 DNA reads TGTGCCAGCAGTAGCCTGGACACTGAAGCTTTCTTG.

This clonotype was recorded at least ten times. The chain combines TRBV6-5 with TRBJ1-1, with 9 nucleotides matching TRBD1. CDR1 and CDR2 from the germline V gene are MNHEY and SVGAGI. The V segment lost 2 bases and the J segment 5 bases; nucleotides outside the gene matches: 6. The CDR3 has 15 residues. The CDR3 DNA reads as TGTGCCAGCAGTTACAACAGGGGGCTGGGGACTGAAGCTTTCTTT. As protein: CASSYNRGLGTEAFF.

The chain combines TRBV25-1 with TRBJ2-1; possibly TRBD1 for D (6 bases). CDR3 size: 13 residues. CDR1 is MGHDK, CDR2 SYGVNS, per germline. The V gene lost 2 bases and the J gene lost 9 bases, with 11 bases spanning the gap. CDR3 DNA sequence: TGTGCCAGCAGTGAAATCGGACAGTTTGAGCAGTTCTTC. It translates to CASSEIGQFEQFF.

This clonotype was counted at least ten times. The genes are TRBV20-1 and TRBJ2-1; 11 nucleotides line up with TRBD2. Germline CDR1 DFQATT, CDR2 SNEGSKA (reference sequence). This CDR3 comprises 14 residues. The junction had 6 bases not matched to a gene; V was cut back by 4 bases and J by 7 bases. The CDR3, as DNA: TGCAGTGCTACCCCTAGCGGGAGGAATAATGAGCAGTTCTTC. Translating it yields CSATPSGRNNEQFF.

This clonotype was observed many times. CDR3 bases: TGTGCCAGCAGTTTAACCTCCGGGACAGGGGGAAGCTATGGCTACACCTTC. This translates into CASSLTSGTGGSYGYTF. The chain couples TRBV12-3 or TRBV12-4 to TRBJ1-2; the match to TRBD1 covers 11 bases. The length of the CDR3 is 17 residues. The V segment lost 2 bases and the J segment 4 bases; nucleotides outside the gene matches: 9.

This clonotype was picked up many times. This chain uses TRBV5-1 with TRBJ1-2, with TRBD1 matching 9 bases. CDR3 length: 14 amino acids. CDR1 and CDR2 from the germline V gene are SGHRS and YFSETQ. The trim removed 4 bases at V and 4 bases at J, leaving 5 bases unmatched. The CDR3: CASSPDRGVYGYTF. CDR3 nucleotide sequence: TGCGCCAGCAGCCCGGACAGGGGAGTCTATGGCTACACCTTC.